This T cell receptor (beta chain) was sequenced for a study of blood T cell repertoires in COVID-19. Method: immunoSEQ multiplex PCR; TCRdb's copy keeps in-frame clones and lacks some. This table has more than 85,000 clones, 81% appearing once. Germline CDR1 and CDR2: DFQATT and SNEGSKA (reference sequence). Germline trimming cut 3 bases from V and 7 bases from J; bases unmatched to any gene: 8. There are 13 residues in the CDR3. The genes are TRBV20-1 and TRBJ2-7, with 8 positions matching TRBD1. The receptor's source is a man older than 75 with acute or convalescent COVID-19. The source material was peripheral blood. CDR3 DNA: TGCAGTGCTAGTGTAGGCAGGGGGCGAGAGCAGTACTTC. Its protein is CSASVGRGREQYF.